Below are 23 T cell receptor beta chains sequenced from a single sample in a study of identical twins. TCRdb passed the 5' RACE reads through MiXCR, listing each CDR3 protein once. This table holds more than 200,000 distinct CDR3 sequences, over 12% found once. Sequencing used memory (CD45RO+) T cells sorted from blood. The receptors shown here come from a young woman in good health.

Concerning this clonotype: The junction does not match germline at one end; this may be a read error. The chain carries TRBV7-3 and TRBJ2-1, with 9 bases identical to TRBD1. This CDR3 is built from 16 residues. From germline, CDR1 is SGHTA and CDR2 FQGTGA. The CDR3 DNA is TGTGCCAGCAGCCCAGGGACAGGGAACTCCTCCAATGAGCAGTTCTTC. Translation: CASSPGTGNSSNEQFF. Drawing the rest from reference TRBV7-3 and TRBJ2-1, the complete variable domain is GAGVSQTPSNKVTEKGKYVELRCDPISGHTALYWYRQSLGQGPEFLIYFQGTGAADDSGLPNDRFFAVRPEGSVSTLKIQRTERGDSAVYLCASSPGTGNSSNEQFFGPGTRLTVL.

V gene TRBV6-2 or TRBV6-3 combines with J gene TRBJ2-3; 7 bases are shared with TRBD2. There are 14 residues in the CDR3. V gave up 8 bases and J gave up 6 bases; unmatched junction bases: 11. Germline-derived CDR1 and CDR2 are MNHEY and SVGEGT. CDR3 region: CASRRERPGDTQYF. CDR3 DNA sequence: TGTGCCAGCCGGCGGGAGCGGCCCGGGGATACGCAGTATTTT.

The V gene is TRBV5-1, the J gene TRBJ2-2; possible D gene TRBD1, 6 bases. V was shortened by 6 bases and J by 3 bases, with 15 bases between the two germline ends. CDR1 and CDR2 (germline): SGHRS, YFSETQ. The CDR3 is 15 amino acids. The CDR3 here is CASNRQVEDTGELFF. DNA for the CDR3: TGCGCCAGCAACCGACAGGTGGAGGACACCGGGGAGCTGTTTTTT. The full variable domain, completed using reference TRBV5-1 and TRBJ2-2, is KAGVTQTPRYLIKTRGQQVTLSCSPISGHRSVSWYQQTPGQGLQFLFEYFSETQRNKGNFPGRFSGRQFSNSRSEMNVSTLELGDSALYLCASNRQVEDTGELFFGEGSRLTVL.

This clonotype showed up many times. J is TRBJ1-5 and V is TRBV12-5; D gene ambiguous. V dropped 1 base and J dropped 7 bases, with 8 bases sitting between them. Looked up from germline, CDR1 is LGHNT and CDR2 is FRNRAP. This CDR3 is 13 amino acids long. CDR3 sequence reads: CASGLAADQPQHF. CDR3 DNA sequence: TGTGCTAGTGGTTTGGCAGCGGACCAGCCCCAGCATTTT.

This clonotype rates as medium-sized (0.01 to 0.1%). The CDR3 DNA sequence: TGTGCCAGCTCACCAACGGCAGCCAATCAGCCCCAGCATTTT. The encoded protein is CASSPTAANQPQHF. This chain joins TRBV18 and TRBJ1-5, with D unclear. Trimming cost V 2 bases and J 3 bases, with 8 bases left between them. CDR1 is KGHSH, CDR2 LQKENI, per germline. The CDR3 has 14 residues.

Written as DNA, the CDR3 is TGTGCCAGCAGTTACGGACAGGGCGGCTACACCTTC. Translated, it gives CASSYGQGGYTF. The chain joins TRBV6-5 to TRBJ1-2; TRBD1 agrees at 8 bases. This CDR3 is 12 amino acids long. Looked up from germline, CDR1 is MNHEY and CDR2 is SVGAGI. Losses at the gene ends were 2 bases for V and 8 bases for J; bases not matched to a gene: 1.

This clonotype showed up many times. The chain recombines TRBV29-1 with TRBJ2-1; maybe TRBD2 (6 bases). This CDR3 is built from 15 residues. Trimming shortened V by 4 bases and J by 9 bases, and 22 bases separated the two germline ends. Per the germline V gene, CDR1 is SQVTM and CDR2 is ANQGSEA. The chain's CDR3 is CSVAPDVRGGIEQFF. CDR3 nucleotides: TGCAGCGTTGCCCCGGACGTCCGGGGAGGAATTGAGCAGTTCTTC.

This clonotype has more than one count but fewer than ten. The chain carries TRBV20-1 and TRBJ2-4; D uncertain. There are 16 residues in the CDR3. Germline V gene sequence: CDR1 DFQATT, CDR2 SNEGSKA (reference sequence). Trimming took 5 bases from V and 3 from J, leaving 20 bases between them. The CDR3 DNA reads TGCAGTGCTCAGGACGGCCTTATTTGGGGCAAAAACATTCAGTACTTC. Encoded protein: CSAQDGLIWGKNIQYF.

This clonotype was observed a handful of times. V is TRBV7-2 and J is TRBJ2-2, with TRBD2 matching over 7 bases. The J segment lost 8 bases and the V segment lost 1 base, leaving 10 bases of the junction unmatched. CDR3 length equals 16 residues. The V gene's germline CDR1 is SGHTA and CDR2 FQGNSA. This CDR3 reads CASSLGAGTTEGELFF. Here the CDR3 DNA reads TGTGCCAGCAGCTTAGGCGCCGGGACTACCGAGGGGGAGCTGTTTTTT.

In this sample, this clonotype turned up a few times. The genes are TRBV12-3 or TRBV12-4 and TRBJ1-1; no clear D gene. The CDR3 has 12 residues. Trimming took off 1 base at V and 8 bases at J, with 8 bases between the two ends. CDR3 DNA sequence: TGTGCCAGCAGTTTAGAGGGTGTCGAAGCTTTCTTT. It codes for CASSLEGVEAFF.

In this sample, this clonotype turned up many times. This rearrangement joins TRBV5-1 to TRBJ1-1; D ambiguous. The CDR3 totals 14 residues. Looked up from germline, CDR1 is SGHRS and CDR2 is YFSETQ. Deletions cut 0 bases from V and 5 bases from J, with 11 bases between. DNA for the CDR3: TGCGCCAGCAGCTTGGCCAACGTGGGGACTGAAGCTTTCTTT. Translating it yields CASSLANVGTEAFF.

This clonotype was observed a few times. This sequence joins TRBV7-3 and TRBJ2-2, with a tentative D call TRBD2 (6 bases). CDR1 and CDR2 (germline): SGHTA, FQGTGA. Deletions cut 3 bases from V and 4 bases from J, with 21 bases between. The CDR3 extends over 18 amino acids. CDR3 residues: CASSFERRDFHPTGELFF. CDR3 in DNA: TGTGCCAGCAGCTTTGAGAGACGGGACTTTCACCCCACCGGGGAGCTGTTTTTT.

The genes are TRBV12-3 or TRBV12-4 and TRBJ2-7; D is perhaps TRBD1 (5 bases). The CDR3 is made up of 14 amino acids. V lost 5 bases and J lost 0, with 11 bases in between. The CDR3 coding sequence is TGTGCCAGCAGTCAGGACACAGTCTCCTACGAGCAGTACTTC. Translating it yields CASSQDTVSYEQYF.

This clonotype has more than one count but fewer than ten. The chain links TRBV5-1 to TRBJ2-1; 9 nucleotides agree with TRBD2. Per the germline V gene, CDR1 is SGHRS and CDR2 is YFSETQ. Losses at the gene ends were 4 bases for V and 10 bases for J; bases not matched to a gene: 9. The CDR3 has 14 residues. CDR3 nucleotides: TGCGCCAGCAGCGACTCCGCGGGAGGGGAGGAGCAGTTCTTC. It encodes CASSDSAGGEEQFF.

The chain links TRBV7-2 to TRBJ2-3; 12 nucleotides line up with TRBD2. The CDR3 contains 16 residues. V gave up 4 bases and J gave up 6 bases; unmatched junction bases: 8. Germline CDR1 is SGHTA and CDR2 is FQGNSA. The CDR3 spells CASSWTRTSGADTQYF. The CDR3 nucleotides read TGTGCCAGCAGCTGGACCCGGACTAGCGGGGCGGATACGCAGTATTTT.

The sample holds a few counts of this clonotype. This chain links TRBV21-1 with TRBJ1-2. TRBV21-1 is an annotated pseudogene. This CDR3 spans 11 amino acids. CDR3 nucleotide sequence: TGTGCCAGCAGCTCCTTGGGGGGCTACACCTTC. Translation gives CASSSLGGYTF.

This clonotype has just a few counts. The chain couples TRBV3-1 to TRBJ2-2; D is perhaps TRBD2 (5 bases). V was trimmed by 4 bases and J by 7 bases, leaving 7 bases between them. The germline gives CDR1 LGHDT, CDR2 YNNKEL (reference sequence). The CDR3 consists of 12 residues. The CDR3 protein is CASSLRDGELFF. DNA for the CDR3: TGTGCCAGCAGCCTACGGGACGGGGAGCTGTTTTTT.

This clonotype was recorded a few times. The chain is built from TRBV3-1 and TRBJ2-7, with TRBD2 matching over 7 bases. Germline CDR1 and CDR2: LGHDT and YNNKEL (reference sequence). The CDR3 is 17 amino acids. J lost 0 bases, V lost 1 base, and 9 bases had no gene match. The CDR3 sequence is CASSQVIGRVSSYEQYF. In DNA, the CDR3 is TGTGCCAGCAGCCAAGTAATTGGGAGGGTCAGCTCCTACGAGCAGTACTTC.

The chain recombines TRBV10-1 with TRBJ2-2; TRBD1 agrees at 7 bases. CDR1 WNHNN and CDR2 SYGVQD come from the germline V gene (reference sequence). Unmatched junction bases numbered 2, after V lost 6 bases and J lost 1 base. CDR3 size: 14 residues. The CDR3 loop is CASRRDRNTGELFF. The DNA of the CDR3 is TGCGCCAGCAGGAGGGACAGGAACACCGGGGAGCTGTTTTTT.

The rearrangement links TRBV10-2 to TRBJ2-5, with D possibly being TRBD1 (5 bases). Germline values: CDR1 WSHSY, CDR2 SAAADI. The CDR3 totals 14 residues. V was pared by 3 bases and J by 2 bases, with 10 bases between. CDR3 DNA: TGCGCCAGCAGTGACTGGACAAGTCAAGAGACCCAGTACTTC. This translates into CASSDWTSQETQYF.

The sample holds a few counts of this clonotype. This rearrangement joins TRBV5-1 to TRBJ2-5; 8 positions match TRBD2. The germline CDR1 and CDR2 sequences are SGHRS and YFSETQ. V shed 1 base and J 5 bases; nucleotides not matched to a gene: 10. This CDR3 has 16 amino acids. CDR3 bases: TGCGCCAGCAGCTTGAATTTCGCGGGAGGAGAGGAGACCCAGTACTTC. It specifies CASSLNFAGGEETQYF.

This clonotype was found a few times. The gene calls are TRBV4-1 and TRBJ2-7; no firm D call. V lost 4 bases to trimming and J lost 7 bases, with 11 bases between them. The CDR3 consists of 12 residues. The germline CDR1 and CDR2 sequences are MGHRA and YSYEKL. CDR3 sequence: CASSRPVGEQYF. The CDR3 region has the DNA TGCGCCAGCAGCCGCCCCGTAGGGGAGCAGTACTTC.

Many counts were recorded for this clonotype. The chain carries TRBV6-1 and TRBJ2-1; no definite D call. The CDR3 totals 14 residues. Germline loops: CDR1 MNHNS, CDR2 SASEGT. The ends were cut back, 9 bases at V and 5 bases at J, with 17 bases in the middle. CDR3 DNA: TGTGCCAGTACCCCGTCCGGCCCGCACAATGAGCAGTTCTTC. Encoded protein: CASTPSGPHNEQFF.